The entry that follows covers one T cell receptor (beta chain) sequence. The sample belongs to a study of technical replicates of blood from several donors. Profiled with immunoSEQ multiplex PCR; TCRdb holds only in-frame clones, not every one. The data show some 80,000 clones, with roughly 94% seen just once and 0.27% held by the top ten. J gave up 6 bases and V 6 bases, and 16 bases lay outside the gene matches. The CDR3 has 15 amino acids. The germline V gene encodes CDR1 SQVTM and CDR2 ANQGSEA. This chain uses TRBV29-1 with TRBJ2-7; 8 bases are shared with TRBD2. This sequence originates from a human donor in good health. Specimen: T cells isolated from PBMCs. This chain's CDR3 is CSVSTPGGLVSEQYF. For the CDR3, the DNA is TGCAGCGTATCCACACCCGGGGGACTAGTGAGCGAGCAGTACTTC.